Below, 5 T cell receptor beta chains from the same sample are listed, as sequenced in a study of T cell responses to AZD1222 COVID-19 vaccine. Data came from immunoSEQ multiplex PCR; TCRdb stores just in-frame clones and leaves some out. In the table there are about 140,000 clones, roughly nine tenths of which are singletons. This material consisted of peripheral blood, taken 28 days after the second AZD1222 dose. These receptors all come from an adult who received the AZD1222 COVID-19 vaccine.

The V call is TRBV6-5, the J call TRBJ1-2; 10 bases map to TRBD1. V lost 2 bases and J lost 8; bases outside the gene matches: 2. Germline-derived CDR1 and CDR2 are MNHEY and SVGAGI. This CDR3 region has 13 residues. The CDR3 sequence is CASSYGTGVGYTF. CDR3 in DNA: TGTGCCAGCAGTTACGGGACAGGGGTCGGCTACACCTTC.

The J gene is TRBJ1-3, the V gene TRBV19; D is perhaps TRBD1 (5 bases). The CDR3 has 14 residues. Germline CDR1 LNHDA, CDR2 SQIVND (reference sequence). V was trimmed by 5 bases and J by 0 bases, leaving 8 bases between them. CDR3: CASSRQSSGNTIYF. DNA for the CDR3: TGTGCCAGTAGTCGACAGAGCTCTGGAAACACCATATATTTT. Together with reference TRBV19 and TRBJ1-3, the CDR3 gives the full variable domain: DGGITQSPKYLFRKEGQNVTLSCEQNLNHDAMYWYRQDPGQGLRLIYYSQIVNDFQKGDIAEGYSVSREKKESFPLTVTSAQKNPTAFYLCASSRQSSGNTIYFGEGSWLTVV.

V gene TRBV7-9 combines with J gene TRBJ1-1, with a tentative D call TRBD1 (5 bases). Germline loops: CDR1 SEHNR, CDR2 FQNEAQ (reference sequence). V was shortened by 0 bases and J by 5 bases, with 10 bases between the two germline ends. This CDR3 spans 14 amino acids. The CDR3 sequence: CASSLAGGVTEAFF. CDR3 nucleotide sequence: TGTGCCAGCAGCTTAGCGGGGGGAGTAACTGAAGCTTTCTTT.

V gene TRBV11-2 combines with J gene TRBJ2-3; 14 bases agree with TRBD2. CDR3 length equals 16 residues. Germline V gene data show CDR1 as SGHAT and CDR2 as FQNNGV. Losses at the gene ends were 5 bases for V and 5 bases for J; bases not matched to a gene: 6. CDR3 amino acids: CASSLGLAGVGDTQYF. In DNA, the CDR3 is TGTGCCAGCAGCCTGGGACTAGCGGGAGTTGGAGATACGCAGTATTTT. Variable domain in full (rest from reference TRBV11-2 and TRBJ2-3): EAGVAQSPRYKIIEKRQSVAFWCNPISGHATLYWYQQILGQGPKLLIQFQNNGVVDDSQLPKDRFSAERLKGVDSTLKIQPAKLEDSAVYLCASSLGLAGVGDTQYFGPGTRLTVL.

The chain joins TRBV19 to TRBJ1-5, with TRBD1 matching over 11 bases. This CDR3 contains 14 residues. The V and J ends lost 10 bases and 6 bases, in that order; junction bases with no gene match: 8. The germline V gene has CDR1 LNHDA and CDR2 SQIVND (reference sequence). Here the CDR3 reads CATTGTGGRQPQHF. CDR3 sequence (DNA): TGTGCCACCACCGGGACAGGGGGTCGTCAGCCCCAGCATTTT.